This T cell receptor beta chain was profiled in a study of radiation and T cells in renal cell carcinoma. Details on this clone: The antigen remains unidentified.

The data were produced by immunoSEQ multiplex PCR, yet TCRdb's version contains in-frame clones alone and is incomplete. Of about 77,000 clones listed, around four fifths are singletons. Whole-study findings and limits: In blood, top tumor clones expanded by 2 weeks, shrinking by 4.

CDR1 and CDR2 from the germline V gene are SGHNT and YYREEE (reference sequence). Trimming pared 1 base from V and 4 bases from J, leaving 11 bases between. CDR3 length: 14 residues. The time point denotes: blood 4 weeks post-SBRT, at nephrectomy. This sample's treatment: 15 Gy SBRT to primary tumor, nephrectomy 4 weeks later. Nephrectomy followed 15 Gy stereotactic body radiation by 4 weeks. This receptor was identified in a woman aged 55-69 years with renal cell carcinoma. Sequencing used blood, obtained from a patient whose treatment included radiotherapy and nephrectomy. The rearrangement joins TRBV5-4 to TRBJ1-1; D gene ambiguous. CDR3 region: CASSLYLGGTEAFF. CDR3 DNA: TGTGCCAGCAGCTTGTACCTAGGAGGCACTGAAGCTTTCTTT.